A selection of T cell receptor beta chains follows, all from one sample in a study of blood T cells in healthy people across ages. TCRdb ran MiXCR on the 5' RACE reads and lists one entry per CDR3 protein. The sample includes about 1.4 million distinct CDR3 sequences, around 59% of them seen just once. The sample taken for sequencing was blood. The origin of the receptors is a man between 18 and 29 years old in good health. Each CDR3 is given with its conserved first and last residue. D genes are given only for firm matches. The size field is filled for only some rows; it gives once, few, many or a size class.

TRBD1	TRBJ2-3	TRBV20-1	.	CSAPRQGSNTDTQYF	TGCAGTGCGCCCCGACAGGGGTCAAACACAGATACGCAGTATTTT
.	TRBJ1-1	TRBV29-1	.	CSVAGGMNTEAFF	TGCAGCGTTGCAGGCGGCATGAACACTGAAGCTTTCTTT
.	TRBJ2-1	TRBV11-2	.	CASRDVVFYNEQFF	TGTGCCAGCAGAGATGTTGTTTTCTACAATGAGCAGTTCTTC
TRBD1	TRBJ1-2	TRBV29-1	.	CSVFSGQGELYGYTF	TGCAGCGTTTTCTCGGGACAGGGGGAACTATATGGCTACACCTTC
TRBD1	TRBJ2-5	TRBV29-1	.	CSVSRGPGETQYF	TGCAGCGTCTCTAGGGGGCCAGGGGAGACCCAGTACTTC
.	TRBJ2-1	TRBV20-1	.	CSARVVYEQFF	TGCAGTGCTAGAGTGGTCTATGAGCAGTTCTTC
TRBD1	TRBJ2-1	TRBV3-1	.	CASSPHVTGAWSSYNEQFF	TGTGCCAGCAGCCCACATGTGACAGGGGCGTGGAGCTCCTACAATGAGCAGTTCTTC
.	TRBJ2-1	TRBV7-9	.	CASSLDSSSSYNEQFF	TGTGCCAGCAGCTTAGATAGCTCGAGCTCCTACAATGAGCAGTTCTTC
.	TRBJ1-1	TRBV4-3	.	CASSPRVVNTEAFF	TGCGCCAGCAGCCCCAGGGTGGTTAACACTGAAGCTTTCTTT
TRBD2	TRBJ2-1	TRBV15	.	CATSRTSGGLVYNEQFF	TGTGCCACCAGCAGGACTAGCGGGGGTCTCGTCTACAATGAGCAGTTCTTC
.	TRBJ2-7	TRBV4-3	few	CASSHDIFLCYEQYF	TGCGCCAGCAGCCATGACATCTTTCTGTGCTACGAGCAGTACTTC
.	TRBJ2-7	TRBV6-6	.	CASGQAQTYEQYF	TGTGCCAGCGGGCAGGCACAGACCTACGAGCAGTACTTC
.	TRBJ2-7	TRBV12-3/TRBV12-4	.	CASGRGGEQYF	TGTGCCAGCGGGCGGGGCGGCGAGCAGTACTTC
.	TRBJ2-5	TRBV3-1	.	CASSDTDQETQYF	TGTGCCAGCAGCGATACGGATCAAGAGACCCAGTACTTC
.	TRBJ2-7	TRBV20-1	.	CSAPPRREIYEQYF	TGCAGTGCCCCTCCTCGCAGGGAAATCTACGAGCAGTACTTC
.	TRBJ2-1	TRBV2	.	CASQVGEQFF	TGTGCCAGCCAAGTCGGGGAGCAGTTCTTC
.	TRBJ1-1	TRBV4-1	.	CASSQDRLGNTEAFF	TGCGCCAGCAGCCAAGATCGGTTGGGGAACACTGAAGCTTTCTTT
.	TRBJ2-4	TRBV28	.	CASSLGPGFYKQYF	TGTGCCAGCAGTTTAGGACCAGGATTCTACAAGCAGTACTTC
.	TRBJ2-7	TRBV9	.	CASSGEGTYEQYF	TGTGCCAGCAGCGGAGAGGGTACCTACGAGCAGTACTTC
TRBD2	TRBJ2-7	TRBV4-2	.	CASSQVDGGATYEQYF	TGTGCCAGCAGCCAAGTTGACGGGGGGGCTACCTACGAGCAGTACTTC
.	TRBJ2-1	TRBV30	.	CAWRYNEQFF	TGTGCCTGGCGTTACAATGAGCAGTTCTTC
TRBD1	TRBJ2-5	TRBV12-5	.	CASGPGQEQETQYF	TGTGCTAGTGGCCCGGGACAGGAACAAGAGACCCAGTACTTC
.	TRBJ2-4	TRBV13	.	CASSPQSRLFTKQYF	TGTGCCAGCAGCCCGCAATCTCGCCTCTTTACGAAGCAGTACTTC
.	TRBJ2-3	TRBV3-1	.	CASSQELTRRDTQYF	TGTGCCAGCAGCCAAGAACTGACTAGAAGAGATACGCAGTATTTT
.	TRBJ2-4	TRBV10-3	.	CAISEVGRGKNIQYF	TGTGCCATCAGTGAGGTGGGGCGAGGCAAAAACATTCAGTACTTC
TRBD1	TRBJ1-2	TRBV10-3	few	CAISEVGTGANYGYTF	TGTGCCATCAGTGAGGTTGGGACAGGGGCGAACTATGGCTACACCTTC
TRBD1	TRBJ2-7	TRBV20-1	.	CSARTNFRDRGYEQYF	TGCAGTGCTAGAACTAATTTCCGGGACAGGGGCTACGAGCAGTACTTC
TRBD2	TRBJ2-5	TRBV5-1	once	CASATSGSRETQYF	TGCGCCAGCGCGACTAGCGGGAGTAGGGAGACCCAGTACTTC
.	TRBJ2-4	TRBV7-9	.	CASSPPTGSRFYKQYF	TGTGCCAGCAGCCCACCCACAGGGTCTCGATTCTACAAGCAGTACTTC
.	TRBJ2-7	TRBV20-1	.	CSASPPSSYEQYF	TGCAGTGCTAGCCCCCCGAGCTCCTACGAGCAGTACTTC
TRBD2	TRBJ2-1	TRBV20-1	.	CSARDSLAGSNEQFF	TGCAGTGCTAGAGATTCCCTAGCGGGTTCCAATGAGCAGTTCTTC
TRBD2	TRBJ2-1	TRBV20-1	few	CSAWGSGTSGRSGYNEQFF	TGCAGTGCTTGGGGAAGCGGGACTAGCGGGAGGAGTGGGTACAATGAGCAGTTCTTC
.	TRBJ1-1	TRBV7-2	.	CASRGRMNTEAFF	TGTGCCAGCAGGGGCAGGATGAACACTGAAGCTTTCTTT
.	TRBJ2-5	TRBV7-9	.	CASSSLTGHQETQYF	TGTGCCAGCAGCTCCTTAACGGGACACCAAGAGACCCAGTACTTC
TRBD1	TRBJ1-4	TRBV6-5	.	CASRDRDNEKLFF	TGTGCCAGCCGGGACAGAGATAATGAAAAACTGTTTTTT
TRBD1	TRBJ2-1	TRBV7-8	.	CASSLLSGLDRGVYNEQFF	TGTGCCAGCAGCTTACTTAGTGGACTCGACAGGGGAGTTTACAATGAGCAGTTCTTC
TRBD1	TRBJ1-2	TRBV28	.	CASTTNGGQGGYGYTF	TGTGCCAGCACCACCAATGGGGGACAGGGAGGCTATGGCTACACCTTC
.	TRBJ2-1	TRBV6-5	once	CASSYSNIVGVGNNEQFF	TGTGCCAGCAGTTACTCGAATATCGTTGGGGTGGGGAACAATGAGCAGTTCTTC
.	TRBJ2-7	TRBV4-2	.	CASSGTTYEQYF	TGTGCCAGCAGCGGGACAACCTACGAGCAGTACTTC
.	TRBJ2-5	TRBV25-1	.	CASCPTGQIETQYF	TGTGCCAGCTGCCCCACCGGACAGATAGAGACCCAGTACTTC
.	TRBJ1-6	TRBV10-3	many	CAISEGNRENSPLHF	TGTGCCATCAGTGAGGGAAACAGGGAGAATTCACCCCTCCACTTT
.	TRBJ1-4	TRBV4-2	.	CASSHGGLLNEKLFF	TGTGCCAGCAGCCACGGAGGCTTGCTTAATGAAAAACTGTTTTTT
TRBD2	TRBJ2-1	TRBV4-1	.	CASSQGETSGRGNEQFF	TGCGCCAGCAGCCAAGGCGAGACTAGCGGGAGGGGGAATGAGCAGTTCTTC
.	TRBJ1-4	TRBV3-1	few	CASSHRAAGEKLFF	TGTGCCAGCAGCCATAGGGCAGCGGGTGAAAAACTGTTTTTT
.	TRBJ1-6	TRBV12-3/TRBV12-4	.	CASSQTGSGTPLHF	TGTGCCAGCAGTCAAACAGGGTCCGGGACACCCCTCCACTTT
.	TRBJ1-2	TRBV12-3/TRBV12-4	.	CASSPPLQSLNGYTF	TGTGCCAGCAGTCCCCCCCTACAGAGTCTGAATGGCTACACCTTC
.	TRBJ1-1	TRBV4-2	few	CASSHGGAEAFF	TGTGCCAGCAGCCATGGGGGGGCTGAAGCTTTCTTT
TRBD1	TRBJ2-7	TRBV4-2	.	CASSQEWTGDDEQYF	TGTGCCAGCAGCCAAGAGTGGACAGGGGACGACGAGCAGTACTTC
.	TRBJ2-2	TRBV7-9	.	CASKGLPNTGELFF	TGTGCCAGCAAAGGACTACCCAACACCGGGGAGCTGTTTTTT
TRBD1	TRBJ2-5	TRBV7-6	.	CASSSRQGGKETQYF	TGTGCCAGCAGCTCACGACAGGGGGGCAAAGAGACCCAGTACTTC
TRBD2	TRBJ2-5	TRBV4-1	.	CASSQGPLADNEQYF	TGCGCCAGCAGCCAAGGACCTCTAGCGGACAATGAGCAGTACTTC
.	TRBJ2-2	TRBV2	.	CASSGSRDSDTGELFF	TGTGCCAGCAGTGGGAGCAGGGATTCGGACACCGGGGAGCTGTTTTTT
.	TRBJ2-1	TRBV6-6	.	CASSYNPSDEQFF	TGTGCCAGCAGTTATAATCCGAGCGATGAGCAGTTCTTC
.	TRBJ1-1	TRBV12-3/TRBV12-4	.	CASSLRGARDTEAFF	TGTGCCAGCAGTTTGAGGGGGGCTCGTGACACTGAAGCTTTCTTT